This T cell receptor (beta chain) derives from a study of cytomegalovirus exposure and HLA in healthy donors (TCRdb year 2017). Regarding the research as a whole: An earlier analysis of several hundred of the donors reported under 300 Gb of sequence data and roughly 120 million unique TCR beta sequences obtained from about 179 million T cells. An early release that covered roughly 600 HLA-typed donors contained approximately 290 gigabases of sequencing data and 75 million to 100 million unique TCR sequences. Among the roughly 380 genotyped donors, around 81% belonged to the genetic ancestry cluster associated with self-reported Caucasian donors. The aim of the study was to test whether cataloging public T cell receptors could identify signatures of past pathogen exposure. Using immunosequencing, the study profiled T cell repertoires from some 670 subjects and related those repertoires to cytomegalovirus serostatus. Besides the first cohort of approximately 710 subjects, a separate validation cohort made up of roughly 120 different subjects was used. To predict cytomegalovirus infection status, the study brought together high-throughput TCR immunosequencing, statistical association of individual TCRs with disease status, and machine learning. A later analysis re-analyzed previously published TCR beta repertoires from 500 to 700 donors and added high-resolution HLA genotyping to study TCR occurrence patterns. In the later analysis, no new phenotypic data were used to find candidate immune exposures; instead, reliance was placed on TCR beta sequences and their occurrence across donors. In an earlier analysis of several hundred of the donors, high-throughput TCR beta sequencing was used to judge whether each TCR beta V gene segment behaved as functional or pseudogenic. Donor age, sex, ethnicity and CMV serostatus were collected together with the repertoire data. Genome-wide SNP genotypes for about 65% of the 666 donors were used in a later genetic analysis, which treated that subset as a discovery cohort. Every repertoire in the discovery cohort had been generated on one and the same sequencing platform. Both class I and class II loci were covered by HLA typing, at four-digit resolution. The number of donors typed differed by locus, with roughly 629-640 for A, B, C, DRB1 and DQB1, around 500 for DQA1, 600 to 610 for DPA1, and 400 to 490 for DPB1. A few DR-DQ haplotypes were handled as single units for association and clustering because linkage in the cohort was strong. Among 300 to 500 genotyped donors of the cohort, an average of approximately 240,000 unique TCR beta nucleotide sequences was sequenced per donor, of which roughly 17% were non-productive.

To prepare the library, the immunoSEQ multiplex PCR assay was applied. For the multiplex PCR, a mixture combining 60 forward primers for TCR Vbeta segments and 13 reverse primers for TCR Jbeta segments was used. A multiplex PCR assay on genomic DNA amplified the CDR3 region of rearranged TCR beta genes. Amplified TCR beta libraries were sequenced as 87-base-pair reads on the Illumina HiSeq System. As for the original processing: In a later analysis, tens of millions of unique TCR beta chains were counted across the approximately 640 repertoires, and around 11 million of these chains were shared by at least two donors. Raw reads were error-corrected and collapsed into unique sequences by a nearest-neighbor algorithm in which closely related sequences were merged to remove PCR and sequencing errors. To assign V, D and J gene segments, CDR3 sequences were aligned to IMGT reference sequences. For a sequence to be retained, at least a six-nucleotide match to both a V gene segment and a J gene segment was required. A rearrangement was called productive if the CDR3 had no stop codons and remained in frame with V and J, and every other rearrangement was called non-productive. CDR3 was defined according to IMGT convention as the region running from the second conserved V-encoded cysteine to the conserved J-encoded phenylalanine. Sequences without an unambiguous match to a single V gene segment were excluded from the earlier analysis of 500 to 700 of the donors. An earlier analysis of 500 to 600 of the donors classified V segments as functional when productive rearrangements were above 56.7% and as segregating when the standard deviation between donors was above 5%. To diagnose cytomegalovirus status from the catalog of TCR beta chain sequences, a statistical classification framework was built. A later analysis assigned V and J genes by comparing TCR nucleotide sequences with IMGT/GENE-DB human TR gene sequences. A later analysis assigned CDR3 sequences and most-parsimonious VDJ recombination scenarios with the TCRdist pipeline. In a later analysis, every TCR beta chain was defined by the combination of its CDR3 amino acid sequence and its V-gene family, and reads without a unique V-gene family were dropped. To address suspected cross-contamination and a sequencing artifact, a later analysis removed around 600 highly shared, low-generation-probability nucleotide sequences. A later analysis calculated a clonal expansion index for each public chain from normalized within-repertoire ranks of inferred template counts. Generation probabilities in a later analysis came from a VDJ recombination model fitted to out-of-frame rearrangements, and those results were checked against IGoR. A later analysis scored TCR-TCR, TCR-HLA and TCR-CMV co-occurrence with hypergeometric tests, applying a repertoire-size bias correction to TCR pairs. A later analysis estimated false discovery rates by permuting HLA or CMV assignments 20 times. A later analysis grouped co-occurring TCRs with DBSCAN, adding TCRdist sequence similarity when clustering within HLA-allele-positive subsets. Repertoires with fewer than 30,000 or more than 120,000 public chains were left out of co-occurrence clustering, as were a few repertoires with anomalous nucleotide sharing. TCRdb stores this immuneACCESS table with in-frame sequences only. Part of the clones is absent; in the studies checked, under half of the shortfall reflects unresolved V genes, and no reason is known for the rest. V and J calls plus clone size are reproduced from that table; the DNA served to infer D and trimming. The table for this sample lists about 120,000 clones; 60% to 85% of them were counted only once. Less than 4% of the sample rests with the top ten.

The cohort was made up of several hundred healthy bone marrow donors. All cohort members were sampled while nominally healthy, although unrecorded immune exposures were likely present. The donor was CMV seropositive and belonged to the group of 250 to 350 seropositive cohort members. A peripheral blood sample was provided by each donor, and peripheral blood mononuclear cells were used for TCR beta sequencing. Genomic DNA was extracted from the blood cell samples with the Qiagen DNeasy Blood Extraction Kit. Reading from cysteine to phenylalanine, the CDR3 counts 16 amino acids. Just the 48-base CDR3 DNA is kept, in frame starting at base 1. CDR1 and CDR2, looked up from the germline V gene, are SGDLS and YYNGEE. Trimming at the junction amounts to 0 bases on V and 4 bases on J, and the germline ends lie 13 bases apart. Concerning this clone: Its antigen target is currently unknown. Base qualities are not provided; no much larger clone lies one nucleotide away.

Overall study outcomes, separate from this receptor: According to a later analysis, TCR association rates differed among HLA loci, with DRB1 alleles showing the most associated TCRs and HLA-C alleles showing the fewest. Most TCR sequences were observed very rarely across donors, whereas some public TCRs were present in many individuals. Roughly uniform sequencing depth across donors was assumed in presence/absence analyses, although this assumption may not hold. When HLA alleles, especially DR and DQ, strongly co-occurred, attributing TCR associations to individual alleles was difficult. The study listed 164 TCR beta chains as associated with cytomegalovirus. Some IMGT-functional V segments, including TRBV6-2 and TRBV6-3, could not be told apart with the 87-base-pair reads, so those segments were excluded. In vitro tests confirmed that a few of the cytomegalovirus-associated TCR beta chains recognize cytomegalovirus antigens. Broadly in line with IMGT annotations, most TCR beta V segments showed up in productive rearrangements about 87% or about 30% of the time in an earlier analysis of around 550 of the donors. A later analysis associated around 16,000 TCR beta sequences with specific HLA alleles at a false discovery rate of 0.05. Cytomegalovirus status was reported to be diagnosed by the classifier with high specificity and sensitivity in both the original and validation cohorts. HLA typing was unavailable for some donors at each locus, so association tests used only the typed subset. The authors suggested that the approach could potentially be generalized to other disease states and immunological phenotypes. In a later genetic analysis, fewer N-insertions in productive TCRs were reported among donors in an Asian-associated ancestry cluster than the roughly 710-donor mean. A later analysis reported that several top co-occurrence clusters appeared linked to parvovirus B19, influenza, CMV and Epstein-Barr virus. In a later genetic analysis, a missense DCLRE1C variant was associated with V-gene and J-gene trimming of TCR beta chains, and the association was replicated in an independent cohort. A later analysis found that most CMV-associated TCR beta chains appeared HLA-restricted, with HLA associations seemingly driven largely by CMV exposure. In this cohort, only TCR beta chains were sequenced, and detectable features were limited by the absence of alpha or paired-chain data. A further reported finding was that TCR beta sequences accurately predicted the HLA-A and HLA-B alleles for most subjects in the first cohort. A cluster of highly shared sequence variants was judged likely to represent a technical artifact of the sequencing pipeline. In a later analysis, HLA-associated TCR beta chains were found to be more clonally expanded and to have lower generation probabilities than equally common non-associated chains. Seventeen rarely observed V segments, including chromosome 9 orphons, were excluded from the earlier analysis of about 500 of the donors because counts were too low. For the cohort, immune exposure information was limited to CMV serostatus. Linkage disequilibrium might explain the correlated functional status among segregating V segments, but an unknown experimental factor could not be excluded.

This TCR came from a woman younger than 45 in good health and CMV-seropositive. Material for sequencing was PBMCs. Recombination joined TRBV9 with TRBJ2-2; TRBD1 is possibly the D segment (5 matching bases). The CDR3 here reads CASSVAPTASTGELFF. In nucleotide form, the sequence is TGTGCCAGCAGCGTAGCCCCGACAGCCTCCACCGGGGAGCTGTTTTTT.